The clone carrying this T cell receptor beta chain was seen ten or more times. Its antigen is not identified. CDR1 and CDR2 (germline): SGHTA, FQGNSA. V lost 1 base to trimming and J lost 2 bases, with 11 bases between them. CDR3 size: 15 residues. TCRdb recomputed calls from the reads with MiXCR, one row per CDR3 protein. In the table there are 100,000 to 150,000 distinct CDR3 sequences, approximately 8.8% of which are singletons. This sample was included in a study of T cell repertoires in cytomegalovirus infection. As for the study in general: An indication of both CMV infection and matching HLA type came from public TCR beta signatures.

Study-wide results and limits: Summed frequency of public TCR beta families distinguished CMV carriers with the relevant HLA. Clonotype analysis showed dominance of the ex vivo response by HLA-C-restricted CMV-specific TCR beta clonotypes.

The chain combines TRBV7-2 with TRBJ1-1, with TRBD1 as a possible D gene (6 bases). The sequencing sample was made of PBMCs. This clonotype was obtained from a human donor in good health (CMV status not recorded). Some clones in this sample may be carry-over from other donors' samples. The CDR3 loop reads CASSLVYRANTEAFF. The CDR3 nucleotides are TGTGCCAGCAGCTTAGTGTACAGGGCCAACACTGAAGCTTTCTTT.